The next 15 T cell receptor beta chains were all read from a single sample in a study of tumor-infiltrating lymphocytes in primary liver carcinoma. In addition to blood RNA drawn from unsorted whole blood, germline DNA was extracted. Starting from approximately 500 ng of total RNA, TCR beta cDNA was produced with a primer in the constant region. Library construction for TCR beta comprised three nested multiplex PCR rounds performed with slightly modified ARM-PCR. Rounds one and two of PCR, each of roughly 11 cycles, were primed with TRBV1-TRBV30 forward primers and a C-beta reverse primer. One entry per CDR3 protein, called by TCRdb with MiXCR from the multiplex PCR reads. The data hold 330,000 or so distinct CDR3 sequences, with less than 65% observed a single time. The sample was peripheral blood. These receptors originate from a man aged 40-49 years with primary liver carcinoma and hepatitis B virus infection.

The rearrangement joins TRBV9 to TRBJ2-3, with D maybe TRBD1 (6 bases). Per germline, CDR1 SGDLS and CDR2 YYNGEE. The V end was cut by 0 bases, the J end by 2 bases, with 13 bases between. The CDR3 sequence is 16 residues long. In DNA form, the CDR3 reads TGTGCCAGCAGCGTAGTAGGGGACACCGTCACAGATACGCAGTATTTT. Amino acid sequence: CASSVVGDTVTDTQYF. Variable domain in full (rest from reference TRBV9 and TRBJ2-3): DSGVTQTPKHLITATGQRVTLRCSPRSGDLSVYWYQQSLDQGLQFLIQYYNGEERAKGNILERFSAQQFPDLHSELNLSSLELGDSALYFCASSVVGDTVTDTQYFGPGTRLTVL.

Turning to this clonotype: Because the CDR3 is missing its conserved closing phenylalanine or tryptophan, this is likely a read error. The chain has TRBV6-1 and TRBJ2-7; TRBD1 matches 9 bases. The trim removed 3 bases at V and 5 bases at J, leaving 8 bases unmatched. Germline loops: CDR1 MNHNS, CDR2 SASEGT. The CDR3 contains 15 residues. The CDR3 DNA reads as TGTGCCAGCAGTGACTACGGGACAGGGTACCACGAGCAGTACTTA. As protein: CASSDYGTGYHEQYL.

Comments on this clonotype: This may be a read error: a much more frequent sequence differs by one nucleotide. This chain links TRBV6-1 with TRBJ2-3; D gene uncertain. The V end lost 5 bases, the J end lost 5 bases, and 14 bases lay between the germline ends. The CDR3 spans 14 residues. The germline gives CDR1 MNHNS, CDR2 SASEGT. In DNA, the CDR3 is TGTGCCAGCAGTTTGGCACATACCAGAGATACGCAGTATTTT. It translates to CASSLAHTRDTQYF.

The genes are TRBV14 and TRBJ2-3; D is perhaps TRBD1 (5 bases). Trimming removed 4 bases at V and 2 bases at J, with 19 bases between. CDR1 SGHDN and CDR2 FVKESK come from the germline V gene. CDR3 length equals 17 residues. CDR3: CASSLNPGQGNTDTQYF. CDR3 bases: TGTGCCAGCAGCCTTAATCCAGGGCAGGGAAACACAGATACGCAGTATTTT.

In this sample, this clonotype turned up a few times. The conserved closing phenylalanine or tryptophan is absent in this CDR3, likely reflecting a read error. The chain carries TRBV11-1 and TRBJ2-5, with D possibly being TRBD2 (5 bases). The V gene lost 5 bases and the J gene lost 5 bases, with 12 bases spanning the gap. The CDR3 sequence is 13 residues long. Germline V gene lookup returns CDR1 SGHAT and CDR2 FQDESV (reference sequence). The CDR3 DNA sequence: TGTGCCAGCAGCAGTACTAGAGGCGAGACCCAGTACTCC. Protein sequence: CASSSTRGETQYS.

A word on this clonotype: The junction shows a germline mismatch at one end, possibly a read error. The rearrangement joins TRBV4-2 to TRBJ2-3; D remains ambiguous. CDR1 and CDR2 from the germline V gene are LGHNA and YNFKEQ. The CDR3 runs to 16 residues. The CDR3 here is CASCQETAPRVGTQYF. The CDR3 nucleotides read TGTGCCAGCTGCCAGGAGACCGCTCCCCGGGTTGGTACGCAGTATTTT.

This clonotype has a count of ten or more. The rearrangement links TRBV4-1 to TRBJ2-4; 9 bases match TRBD1. The trim removed 3 bases at V and 2 bases at J, leaving 5 bases unmatched. The CDR3 contains 16 residues. The germline gives CDR1 MGHRA, CDR2 YSYEKL. DNA of the CDR3: TGCGCCAGCAGCCACAGACAGGGGGAAACCAAAAACATTCAGTACTTC. Translation: CASSHRQGETKNIQYF.

Details on this clonotype: Relative to the germline gene, one junction end is altered; a read error may explain this. This sequence joins TRBV11-1 and TRBJ2-3; D is uncertain. Germline CDR1 is SGHAT and CDR2 is FQDESV (reference sequence). The CDR3 is 11 residues long. The CDR3 nucleotides read TGTGCCAGCAGCTTGCAGTATACCCAGTATTTT. Protein product: CASSLQYTQYF.

On this clonotype itself: A clone one base away is much larger, so this may be a read error. The V gene is TRBV6-1, the J gene TRBJ2-1; 8 bases map to TRBD1. Germline V CDR1 and CDR2: MNHNS, SASEGT. CDR3 size: 14 residues. The CDR3 coding sequence is TGTGCCAGCAGTGCCGGGACAGGTTACAATGAGCGGTTCTTC. Protein: CASSAGTGYNERFF.

This clonotype showed up many times. The genes are TRBV10-3 and TRBJ1-5, with a weak D call TRBD1 (5 bases). Germline CDR1 and CDR2: ENHRY and SYGVKD. V was trimmed by 11 bases and J by 6 bases, leaving 26 bases between them. The CDR3 is made up of 16 amino acids. CDR3 bases: TGTGCCGCCTCCCAAGAATTTGGGGGGTATGGTCAGCCCCAGCATTTT. It specifies CAASQEFGGYGQPQHF.

Note on this clonotype: An end of the junction does not agree with germline; a read error may underlie this. The chain has TRBV28 and TRBJ2-1, with 10 bases identical to TRBD2. The germline V gene encodes CDR1 MDHEN and CDR2 SYDVKM. This CDR3 region has 18 residues. The CDR3 region is CVSSLRLAGAPGDNEQFF. CDR3 sequence (DNA): TGTGTCAGCAGTTTACGGCTAGCGGGAGCCCCCGGAGACAATGAGCAGTTCTTC.

On this clonotype: The missing conserved phenylalanine or tryptophan at the end of this CDR3 makes a read error likely. The chain couples TRBV11-2 to TRBJ2-7; D is possibly TRBD1 (5 bases). Looked up from germline, CDR1 is SGHAT and CDR2 is FQNNGV. The CDR3 runs to 13 residues. The CDR3 region has the DNA TGTGCCAGTAGCTTAGATAGGGGCGACGAGCAGTACTAC. This encodes CASSLDRGDEQYY.

Details on this clonotype: The junction departs from the called germline gene at one end, perhaps through a read error. The chain employs TRBV28 and TRBJ2-7; tentative D call: TRBD2 (6 bases). The CDR3 runs to 17 residues. Germline V lookup: CDR1 MDHEN, CDR2 SYDVKM. CDR3 sequence reads: CVSSFGSHDLSSYEQYF. CDR3 bases: TGTGTCAGCAGTTTCGGGAGCCACGACTTGAGCTCCTACGAGCAGTACTTC.

The DNA for the CDR3 is TGTGCCAGCAGCTGTGCAACGATGTGCTCCTACGAGCAGTACTTC. It specifies CASSCATMCSYEQYF. This chain joins TRBV11-2 and TRBJ2-7; unclear D gene. The germline V gene encodes CDR1 SGHAT and CDR2 FQNNGV. The CDR3 has 15 amino acids. V shed 4 bases and J shed 0 bases, with 13 bases lying between them. The full variable domain, completed using reference TRBV11-2 and TRBJ2-7, is EAGVAQSPRYKIIEKRQSVAFWCNPISGHATLYWYQQILGQGPKLLIQFQNNGVVDDSQLPKDRFSAERLKGVDSTLKIQPAKLEDSAVYLCASSCATMCSYEQYFGPGTRLTVT.

This clonotype was counted ten times or more. The chain employs TRBV5-5 and TRBJ2-3, with a weak D call TRBD2 (5 bases). Trimming shortened V by 4 bases and J by 5 bases, and 11 bases separated the two germline ends. Germline CDR1 SGHKS, CDR2 YYEKEE (reference sequence). This CDR3 is 13 amino acids long. The DNA for the CDR3 is TGTGCCAGCAGCGTAGACTACGGAGATACGCAGTATTTT. It codes for CASSVDYGDTQYF. Complete variable domain (other parts from reference TRBV5-5 and TRBJ2-3): DAGVTQSPTHLIKTRGQQVTLRCSPISGHKSVSWYQQVLGQGPQFIFQYYEKEERGRGNFPDRFSARQFPNYSSELNVNALLLGDSALYLCASSVDYGDTQYFGPGTRLTVL.